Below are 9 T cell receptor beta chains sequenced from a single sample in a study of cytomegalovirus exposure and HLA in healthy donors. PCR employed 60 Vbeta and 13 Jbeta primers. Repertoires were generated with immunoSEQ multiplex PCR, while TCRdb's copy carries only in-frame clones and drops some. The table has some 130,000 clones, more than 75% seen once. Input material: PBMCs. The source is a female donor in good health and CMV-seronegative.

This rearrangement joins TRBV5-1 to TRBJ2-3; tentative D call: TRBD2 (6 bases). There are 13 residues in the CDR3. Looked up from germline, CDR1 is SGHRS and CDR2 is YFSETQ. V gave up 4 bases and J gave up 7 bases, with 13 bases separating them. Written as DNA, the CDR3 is TGCGCCAGCAGCCCCGACGGGGGTCATACGCAGTATTTT. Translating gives CASSPDGGHTQYF.

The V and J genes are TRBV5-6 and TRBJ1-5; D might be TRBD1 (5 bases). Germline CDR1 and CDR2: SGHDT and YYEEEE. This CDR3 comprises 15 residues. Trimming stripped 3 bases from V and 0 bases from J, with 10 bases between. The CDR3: CASSWGGASNQPQHF. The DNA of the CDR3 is TGTGCCAGCAGCTGGGGTGGGGCTAGCAATCAGCCCCAGCATTTT.

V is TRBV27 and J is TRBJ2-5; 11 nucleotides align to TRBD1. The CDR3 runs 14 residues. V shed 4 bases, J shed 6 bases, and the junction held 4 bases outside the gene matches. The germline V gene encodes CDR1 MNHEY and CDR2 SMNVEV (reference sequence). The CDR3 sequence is CASSYGTGGKTQYF. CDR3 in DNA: TGTGCCAGCAGTTATGGGACAGGGGGAAAGACCCAGTACTTC.

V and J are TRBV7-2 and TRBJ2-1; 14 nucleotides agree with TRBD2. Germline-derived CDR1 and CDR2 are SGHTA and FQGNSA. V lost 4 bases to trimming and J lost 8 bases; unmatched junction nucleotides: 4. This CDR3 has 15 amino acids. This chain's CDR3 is CASSWTSGRSDEQFF. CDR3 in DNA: TGTGCCAGCAGCTGGACTAGCGGGAGGAGTGATGAGCAGTTCTTC.

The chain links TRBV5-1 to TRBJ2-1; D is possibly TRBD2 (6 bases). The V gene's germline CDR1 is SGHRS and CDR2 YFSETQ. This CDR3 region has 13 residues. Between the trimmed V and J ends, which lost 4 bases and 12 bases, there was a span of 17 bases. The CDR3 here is CASSLSDRDSQFF. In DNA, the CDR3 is TGCGCCAGCAGCCTGTCCGACCGGGACTCGCAGTTCTTC.

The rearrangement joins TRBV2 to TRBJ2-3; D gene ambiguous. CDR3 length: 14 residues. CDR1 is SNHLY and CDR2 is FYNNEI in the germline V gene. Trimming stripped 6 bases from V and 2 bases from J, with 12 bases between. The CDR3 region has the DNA TGTGCCAGCAGGATAACAGTGAACACAGATACGCAGTATTTT. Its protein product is CASRITVNTDTQYF.

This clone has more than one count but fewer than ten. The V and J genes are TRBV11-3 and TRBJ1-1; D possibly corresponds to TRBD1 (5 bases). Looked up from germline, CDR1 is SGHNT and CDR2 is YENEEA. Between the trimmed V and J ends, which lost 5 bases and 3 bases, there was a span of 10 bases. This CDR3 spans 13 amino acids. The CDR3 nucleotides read TGTGCCAGCAGCGCAGGGATATACACTGAAGCTTTCTTT. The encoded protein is CASSAGIYTEAFF. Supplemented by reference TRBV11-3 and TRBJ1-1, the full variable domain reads EAGVVQSPRYKIIEKKQPVAFWCNPISGHNTLYWYLQNLGQGPELLIRYENEEAVDDSQLPKDRFSAERLKGVDSTLKIQPAELGDSAVYLCASSAGIYTEAFFGQGTRLTVV.

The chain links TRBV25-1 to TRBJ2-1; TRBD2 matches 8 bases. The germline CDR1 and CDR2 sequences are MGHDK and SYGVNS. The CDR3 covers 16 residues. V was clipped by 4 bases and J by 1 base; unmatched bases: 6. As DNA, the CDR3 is TGTGCCAGCAGTGCCCGGATAGCGGGGTCCTACAATGAGCAGTTCTTC. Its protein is CASSARIAGSYNEQFF.

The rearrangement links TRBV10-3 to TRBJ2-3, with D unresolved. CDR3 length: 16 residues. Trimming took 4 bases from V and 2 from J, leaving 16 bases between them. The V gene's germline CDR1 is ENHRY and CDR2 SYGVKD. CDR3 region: CAISVSLDPFTDTQYF. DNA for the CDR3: TGTGCCATCAGTGTGAGTCTAGACCCGTTCACAGATACGCAGTATTTT.